These 21 T cell receptor beta chains originate from one sample sequenced in a study of T-cell memory formation after mild COVID-19. In TCRdb, the 5' RACE reads were re-called with MiXCR into one record per CDR3 protein. The profile shows a few hundred thousand distinct CDR3 sequences, roughly 20% of them singletons. Input material: PBMCs or a T cell subset sorted from them (not recorded which). The receptors come from an adult woman who had mild COVID-19 (a few samples of this study predate the infection). Cell type and time point are not known.

There are a few counts of this clonotype. This chain joins TRBV6-5 and TRBJ2-5; 9 nucleotides align to TRBD2. Germline trimming cut 2 bases from V and 5 bases from J; bases unmatched to any gene: 6. Germline CDR1 reads MNHEY; CDR2 reads SVGAGI. CDR3 size: 15 residues. The CDR3 region has the DNA TGTGCCAGCAGTTACGCGACTAGCGGTTTGGAGACCCAGTACTTC. Protein sequence: CASSYATSGLETQYF.

This clonotype has a handful of counts. The genes are TRBV9 and TRBJ2-1, with TRBD2 matching over 7 bases. CDR1 and CDR2 (germline): SGDLS, YYNGEE. CDR3 size: 15 residues. Unmatched junction bases numbered 11, after V lost 4 bases and J lost 7 bases. DNA of the CDR3: TGTGCCAGCAGCCTAAGCGGGGTCGGTCGGAATGAGCAGTTCTTC. Encoded protein: CASSLSGVGRNEQFF.

The rearrangement uses TRBV12-3 or TRBV12-4 and TRBJ2-7; TRBD1 agrees at 7 bases. This CDR3 spans 13 amino acids. The V gene end was trimmed by 5 bases and the J gene end by 4 bases; junction bases not matched to a gene: 5. CDR3 in amino acids: CASSPGQQYEQYF. CDR3 nucleotide sequence: TGTGCCAGCAGTCCGGGACAGCAATACGAGCAGTACTTC.

V usage is TRBV28 and J usage is TRBJ1-1, with D perhaps TRBD1 (5 bases). Trimming shortened V by 5 bases and J by 1 base, and 11 bases separated the two germline ends. This CDR3 is 14 amino acids long. Germline-derived CDR1 and CDR2 are MDHEN and SYDVKM. The CDR3, as DNA: TGTGCCAGCAGTCTCGGGACGCCGAACACTGAAGCTTTCTTT. Translation gives CASSLGTPNTEAFF.

The rearrangement uses TRBV12-3 or TRBV12-4 and TRBJ2-7; either TRBD1 or TRBD2 may supply D (5 bases each). The CDR3 has 14 amino acids. V dropped 6 bases and J dropped 3 bases, with 15 bases sitting between them. The CDR3 loop reads CASSGASDSYEQYF. The CDR3 DNA reads TGTGCCAGCAGCGGGGCTTCAGACAGCTACGAGCAGTACTTC.

This clonotype was seen a few times. The chain combines TRBV6-2 or TRBV6-3 with TRBJ2-3; 13 bases agree with TRBD2. This CDR3 is 18 amino acids long. V shed 4 bases, J shed 4 bases, and the junction held 11 bases outside the gene matches. Per the germline V gene, CDR1 is MNHEY and CDR2 is SVGEGT. Here the CDR3 reads CASSSPTGLAGEADTQYF. The DNA for the CDR3 is TGTGCCAGCAGTTCCCCAACCGGACTAGCGGGGGAGGCAGATACGCAGTATTTT.

The gene calls are TRBV30 and TRBJ2-3; D uncertain. Trimming left V 2 bases short and J 1 base short, with 10 bases between. The CDR3 length is 14 residues. Germline V gene data show CDR1 as GTSNPN and CDR2 as SVGIG (reference sequence). The CDR3 DNA is TGTGCCTGGAGTAATACGGCCCGCACAGATACGCAGTATTTT. This sequence encodes CAWSNTARTDTQYF. Based on the CDR3 plus reference TRBV30 and TRBJ2-3, the full variable domain is SQTIHQWPATLVQPVGSPLSLECTVEGTSNPNLYWYRQAAGRGLQLLFYSVGIGQISSEVPQNLSASRPQDRQFILSSKKLLLSDSGFYLCAWSNTARTDTQYFGPGTRLTVL.

The chain combines TRBV9 with TRBJ1-1; D uncertain. Trimming cost V 0 bases and J 1 base, with 7 bases left between them. Germline V CDR1 and CDR2: SGDLS, YYNGEE. The CDR3 consists of 14 residues. CDR3 bases: TGTGCCAGCAGCGTAGAGGACCAGAACACTGAAGCTTTCTTT. Translating gives CASSVEDQNTEAFF.

This clonotype was counted between two and nine times. The chain is built from TRBV30 and TRBJ2-1, with 7 bases matching TRBD2. The germline CDR1 and CDR2 sequences are GTSNPN and SVGIG (reference sequence). This CDR3 has 12 residues. Trimming removed 1 base from V and 10 bases from J; junction bases left unmatched: 4. CDR3 in amino acids: CAWSGLAEEQFF. CDR3 nucleotide sequence: TGTGCCTGGAGTGGTCTAGCGGAGGAGCAGTTCTTC.

This chain connects TRBV29-1 to TRBJ2-1; D ambiguous. V dropped 3 bases and J dropped 2 bases, with 5 bases sitting between them. The CDR3 has 12 residues. Germline V gene lookup returns CDR1 SQVTM and CDR2 ANQGSEA. The CDR3 nucleotides read TGCAGCGTTGAGTTCCCCTACAATGAGCAGTTCTTC. Protein sequence: CSVEFPYNEQFF.

This clonotype was seen more than once but under ten times. This CDR3 reads CASSFSGTPYYNEQFF. CDR3 DNA: TGTGCCAGCAGCTTTTCCGGGACACCCTACTACAATGAGCAGTTCTTC. This chain connects TRBV5-5 to TRBJ2-1, with D possibly matching TRBD1 (6 bases). From germline, CDR1 is SGHKS and CDR2 YYEKEE (reference sequence). The CDR3 sequence is 16 residues long. V gave up 2 bases and J gave up 3 bases, with 15 bases separating them.

The chain employs TRBV20-1 and TRBJ1-1; 7 bases line up with TRBD1. CDR1 is DFQATT and CDR2 is SNEGSKA in the germline V gene (reference sequence). The CDR3 is 17 amino acids. V lost 6 bases to trimming and J lost 0 bases; unmatched junction nucleotides: 16. The CDR3 bases are TGCAGTGCATTGGCCCGACAGGGCGGAACACTGAACACTGAAGCTTTCTTT. It encodes CSALARQGGTLNTEAFF.

The sample holds a few counts of this clonotype. One base away lies a much larger clone, so this may be a sequencing read error. The chain employs TRBV19 and TRBJ1-5; 7 bases are shared with TRBD1. V shed 6 bases, J shed 3 bases, and the junction held 5 bases outside the gene matches. Germline V CDR1 and CDR2: LNHDA, SQIVND (reference sequence). This CDR3 contains 14 residues. The CDR3 DNA is TGTGCCAGTAGCGCCGACAGGGTCAATCAGCCCCAGCATTTT. It is translated as CASSADRVNQPQHF.

The chain joins TRBV5-1 to TRBJ2-1; D remains unclear. The length of the CDR3 is 16 residues. In germline, CDR1 is SGHRS, CDR2 YFSETQ. V lost 0 bases, J lost 4 bases, and 14 bases lay in between. CDR3 sequence (DNA): TGCGCCAGCAGCTTGGGGGCGTCCATAGCTTACAATGAGCAGTTCTTC. It yields the protein CASSLGASIAYNEQFF. Drawing the rest from reference TRBV5-1 and TRBJ2-1, the complete variable domain is KAGVTQTPRYLIKTRGQQVTLSCSPISGHRSVSWYQQTPGQGLQFLFEYFSETQRNKGNFPGRFSGRQFSNSRSEMNVSTLELGDSALYLCASSLGASIAYNEQFFGPGTRLTVL.

This clonotype has a handful of counts. The V call is TRBV19, the J call TRBJ1-1, with 7 bases that match TRBD1. This CDR3 is 13 amino acids long. Germline V CDR1 and CDR2: LNHDA, SQIVND (reference sequence). The V gene end was trimmed by 3 bases and the J gene end by 10 bases; junction bases not matched to a gene: 8. CDR3 loop: CASSIDRVGGAFF. For the CDR3, the DNA is TGTGCCAGTAGTATCGACAGGGTGGGGGGAGCTTTCTTT.

This clonotype was recorded a few times. The rearrangement links TRBV4-2 to TRBJ2-3; TRBD2 is a possible D gene (6 bases). V gave up 8 bases and J gave up 2 bases, with 17 bases separating them. The CDR3 spans 15 residues. Germline V gene data show CDR1 as LGHNA and CDR2 as YNFKEQ. Here the CDR3 reads CASGYGTSNTDTQYF. In DNA form, the CDR3 reads TGTGCCAGCGGATACGGGACTTCGAACACAGATACGCAGTATTTT.

DNA for the CDR3: TGTGCCAGCAGCCGGGGCGTCATGAACACTGAAGCTTTCTTT. The encoded protein is CASSRGVMNTEAFF. V usage is TRBV7-6 and J usage is TRBJ1-1; the D gene is possibly TRBD1 (5 bases). CDR1 and CDR2 from the germline V gene are SGHVS and FNYEAQ. This CDR3 is built from 14 residues. V lost 5 bases, J lost 0 bases, and 10 bases lay in between.

This clonotype was observed a handful of times. The chain combines TRBV5-1 with TRBJ2-3; 10 nucleotides agree with TRBD2. The CDR3 is made up of 18 amino acids. The ends lost 0 bases at V and 3 bases at J; junction bases unmatched: 10. Germline loops: CDR1 SGHRS, CDR2 YFSETQ. Here the CDR3 reads CASSLGPGLASWTDTQYF. In DNA form, the CDR3 reads TGCGCCAGCAGCTTGGGACCGGGACTAGCGTCTTGGACAGATACGCAGTATTTT.

This CDR3 reads CATSDAGSGANVLTF. In DNA form, the CDR3 reads TGTGCCACCAGTGACGCGGGGTCCGGGGCCAACGTCCTGACTTTC. The rearrangement links TRBV24-1 to TRBJ2-6, with D tentatively TRBD2 (6 bases). Germline V gene sequence: CDR1 KGHDR, CDR2 SFDVKD. The CDR3 is 15 amino acids. Trimming took 4 bases from V and 4 from J, leaving 10 bases between them.

This clonotype was counted a few times. The chain joins TRBV20-1 to TRBJ2-5, with D perhaps given as TRBD1 or TRBD2 (6 bases each). This CDR3 region has 13 residues. The V gene lost 2 bases and the J gene lost 4 bases, with 11 bases spanning the gap. Germline-derived CDR1 and CDR2 are DFQATT and SNEGSKA (reference sequence). CDR3 sequence (DNA): TGCAGTGCTAGACTCGGGGGCGGAGAGACCCAGTACTTC. Its protein product is CSARLGGGETQYF.

In this sample, this clonotype turned up many times. CDR3 nucleotides: TGTGCCAGCTCCGGACCAAACACCGGGGAGCTGTTTTTT. It codes for CASSGPNTGELFF. The rearrangement joins TRBV6-6 to TRBJ2-2; no clear D gene. Germline V gene sequence: CDR1 MNHNY, CDR2 SVGAGI (reference sequence). Trimming pared 8 bases from V and 2 bases from J, leaving 9 bases between. This CDR3 is 13 amino acids long.